This TCR beta chain was found in a study of T-cell memory formation after mild COVID-19. The germline V gene has CDR1 SGHRS and CDR2 YFSETQ. V lost 3 bases to trimming and J lost 8 bases, with 11 bases between them. The CDR3 covers 13 residues. Study findings and constraints: Some clones that responded turned up in pre-infection memory, which suggests that cross-reactive memory joined in. Clones that contracted from day 15 to 85 were balanced CD4/CD8, while later expanders leaned CD4+. Among contracting clones, CD4+ were mainly CM/EM and CD8+ enriched in EMRA.

5'RACE with constant-segment primers yielded barcoded, UMI-tagged TCR alpha and TCR beta cDNA libraries. TCRdb fed the 5' RACE reads into MiXCR, producing one record per CDR3 protein. The sample includes 90,000 to 120,000 distinct CDR3 sequences, 15% to 20% of them seen just once. This clonotype has more than one count but fewer than ten. Its cognate antigen is unknown. J is TRBJ1-4 and V is TRBV5-1; no clear D. The specimen sequenced was PBMCs or a T cell subset sorted from them (not recorded which). The receptor comes from a man younger than 35 who had mild COVID-19 (a few samples of this study predate the infection). Cell type and time point are not known. The DNA of the CDR3 is TGCGCCAGCAGCTGGGCCCCAGGCGAAAAACTGTTTTTT. Protein: CASSWAPGEKLFF.